The 15 T cell receptor beta chains given below trace back to one sample, sequenced in a study of blood T cell repertoires in COVID-19. Assay: immunoSEQ multiplex PCR; the TCRdb copy retains only in-frame clones and omits some. The table shows under 30,000 clones, with about 89% occurring only once. The sequencing input was peripheral blood. Receptor source: a human donor in a cohort sampled during active COVID-19.

This clone appeared a single time. This chain joins TRBV5-5 and TRBJ2-3; a possible D gene is TRBD1 (6 bases). Germline V gives CDR1 SGHKS, CDR2 YYEKEE (reference sequence). V was clipped by 1 base and J by 4 bases, with 10 bases between them. The CDR3 has 14 residues. This CDR3 reads CASSLWGRADTQYF. CDR3 sequence (DNA): TGTGCCAGCAGCTTGTGGGGGCGGGCAGATACGCAGTATTTT. Complete variable domain (other parts from reference TRBV5-5 and TRBJ2-3): DAGVTQSPTHLIKTRGQQVTLRCSPISGHKSVSWYQQVLGQGPQFIFQYYEKEERGRGNFPDRFSARQFPNYSSELNVNALLLGDSALYLCASSLWGRADTQYFGPGTRLTVL.

V gene TRBV3-1 (or the pseudogene TRBV3-2) combines with J gene TRBJ1-2; 7 nucleotides agree with TRBD1. V shed 0 bases, J shed 1 base, and the junction held 5 bases outside the gene matches. The germline CDR1 and CDR2 sequences are LGHDT and YNNKEL (reference sequence). The CDR3 has 16 amino acids. DNA for the CDR3: TGTGCCAGCAGCCAAGACCCTTACAGGGGTAACTATGGCTACACCTTC. This gives the protein CASSQDPYRGNYGYTF.

This clone was recorded once. The CDR3 loop is CASSQGGRDYTGELFF. The CDR3 nucleotides are TGCGCCAGCAGCCAAGGGGGAAGGGACTACACCGGGGAGCTGTTTTTT. V and J are TRBV4-1 and TRBJ2-2; TRBD2 might be the D (6 bases). Germline values: CDR1 MGHRA, CDR2 YSYEKL. This CDR3 contains 16 residues. The V and J ends lost 1 base and 3 bases respectively, with 12 bases between them.

The chain combines TRBV28 with TRBJ2-1, with 9 positions matching TRBD2. The junction had 6 bases not matched to a gene; V was cut back by 8 bases and J by 1 base. The CDR3 is 15 amino acids. Germline CDR1 MDHEN, CDR2 SYDVKM. The CDR3, as DNA: TGTGCCAGCTCGGGCGGGGGGGCATCCTACAATGAGCAGTTCTTC. Amino acid sequence: CASSGGGASYNEQFF.

The chain has TRBV4-2 and TRBJ2-5; D might be TRBD1 (5 bases). The CDR3 runs 13 residues. V was cut by 11 bases and J by 0 bases, with 13 bases left in between. Germline V lookup: CDR1 LGHNA, CDR2 YNFKEQ. The CDR3 DNA is TGTGCCTCTTCAAGGGGCAACCAAGAGACCCAGTACTTC. Translation gives CASSRGNQETQYF.

The gene calls are TRBV6-5 and TRBJ1-2; D may be TRBD1 (6 bases). The germline CDR1 and CDR2 sequences are MNHEY and SVGAGI. The CDR3 is made up of 14 amino acids. V lost 5 bases and J lost 4, with 14 bases in between. The DNA of the CDR3 is TGTGCCAGCAGTCCCGGACAGTCTCGCTATGGCTACACCTTC. Its translation: CASSPGQSRYGYTF.

The chain joins TRBV20-1 to TRBJ1-2; D remains ambiguous. The germline V gene has CDR1 DFQATT and CDR2 SNEGSKA (reference sequence). This CDR3 spans 10 amino acids. In DNA form, the CDR3 reads TGCAGCCCCATCTTGAGTGGCTACACCTTC. This codes for CSPILSGYTF.

In this sample, this clone turned up a few times. This chain links TRBV10-3 with TRBJ2-3, with 14 bases fitting TRBD2. V shed 4 bases, J shed 1 base, and the junction held 7 bases outside the gene matches. The V gene's germline CDR1 is ENHRY and CDR2 SYGVKD. The CDR3 has 18 amino acids. The CDR3 bases are TGTGCCATCAGTGGACTAGCGGGGGGGCCTTGGGGCACAGATACGCAGTATTTT. It yields the protein CAISGLAGGPWGTDTQYF.

The chain uses TRBV10-2 and TRBJ2-1; TRBD2 agrees at 13 bases. This CDR3 has 15 amino acids. V was clipped by 4 bases and J by 5 bases; unmatched bases: 2. The V gene's germline CDR1 is WSHSY and CDR2 SAAADI. The CDR3 DNA sequence: TGCGCCAGCAGTGGGGGACTAGCGGGGAACAATGAGCAGTTCTTC. Its translation: CASSGGLAGNNEQFF.

The J gene is TRBJ1-4, the V gene TRBV7-9; maybe TRBD1 (5 bases). Germline CDR1 SEHNR, CDR2 FQNEAQ (reference sequence). The CDR3 consists of 15 residues. Trimming removed 1 base from V and 8 bases from J, with 14 bases in between. DNA of the CDR3: TGTGCCAGCAGCTTAGGAGCAGGGCAGAGCGAAAAACTGTTTTTT. Translated, it gives CASSLGAGQSEKLFF.

The CDR3 DNA reads as TGTGCCAGCAGTTCTCCGGGACTAGCGTACGAGCAGTACTTC. Translation gives CASSSPGLAYEQYF. This sequence joins TRBV6-6 and TRBJ2-7; the match to TRBD2 covers 10 bases. Germline assignment: CDR1 MNHNY and CDR2 SVGAGI (reference sequence). The CDR3 spans 14 residues. V lost 4 bases to trimming and J lost 4 bases; unmatched junction nucleotides: 4.

The CDR3 reads CASSVADTGELFF. The CDR3 DNA is TGTGCCAGCAGCGTAGCCGACACCGGGGAGCTGTTTTTT. This sequence joins TRBV9 and TRBJ2-2; D not certain. CDR1 is SGDLS, CDR2 YYNGEE, per germline. The CDR3 has 13 amino acids. V lost 0 bases and J 3 bases, leaving 3 bases between the germline ends.

The V gene is TRBV11-2, the J gene TRBJ2-1; 9 bases match TRBD2. The CDR3 runs 15 residues. Trimming cost V 2 bases and J 6 bases; bases outside gene matches: 5. Germline lookup yields CDR1 SGHAT and CDR2 FQNNGV. CDR3: CASSLLAGFVNEQFF. For the CDR3, the DNA is TGTGCCAGCAGCTTACTAGCGGGGTTCGTCAATGAGCAGTTCTTC. Combining the CDR3 with reference TRBV11-2 and TRBJ2-1 gives the whole variable domain EAGVAQSPRYKIIEKRQSVAFWCNPISGHATLYWYQQILGQGPKLLIQFQNNGVVDDSQLPKDRFSAERLKGVDSTLKIQPAKLEDSAVYLCASSLLAGFVNEQFFGPGTRLTVL.

The rearrangement uses TRBV19 and TRBJ2-7; 13 nucleotides agree with TRBD2. The length of the CDR3 is 17 residues. Trimming took 5 bases from V and 2 from J; bases not matched to a gene: 9. Germline V CDR1 and CDR2: LNHDA, SQIVND (reference sequence). The CDR3 region has the DNA TGTGCCAGTAGTCCTCGGACTAGCGGGGGCCCTACCTACGAGCAGTACTTC. Translated: CASSPRTSGGPTYEQYF.

V gene TRBV7-9 combines with J gene TRBJ2-2; weak D call: TRBD1 (5 bases). Trimming removed 2 bases from V and 4 bases from J, with 20 bases in between. Germline V gene lookup returns CDR1 SEHNR and CDR2 FQNEAQ (reference sequence). CDR3 length: 18 residues. The CDR3 is CASSLLEWGRTPTGELFF. The CDR3 DNA sequence: TGTGCCAGCAGCTTATTAGAATGGGGAAGGACACCCACCGGGGAGCTGTTTTTT.